This TCR beta chain was recorded in a study of beta chain features in type 1 diabetes. Study-wide background: Across the samples, 90 million to 120 million sorted cells were examined in total. The study, taken as a whole, reports: A PCR bias possibly favoring shorter templates would apply equally to patients and controls.

The CDR3 is 18 residues long. V was pared by 4 bases and J by 0 bases, with 20 bases between. Germline CDR1 LGHNA, CDR2 YNFKEQ. This clone was detected a few times. Its antigen is unidentified. Sorting with CD45RO/CCR7/CD25/CD127/CD95/CD27 yielded naive, central memory, regulatory and stem-like memory CD4+ cells. The isolated RNA, all of it, was reverse transcribed, so expressed TCRB transcripts were what got sequenced. Using immunoSEQ multiplex PCR, the repertoire was profiled, and TCRdb retains in-frame clones only, with some absent. The sample records roughly 150,000 clones, around 10% being singletons.

Sequenced sample: central memory CD4+ T cells from blood. This chain joins TRBV4-2 and TRBJ2-3; possible D gene TRBD2, 5 bases. The receptor comes from a man younger than 30 in good health. In DNA, the CDR3 is TGTGCCAGCAGCCGAATCCCAGCGGAGAGGCCGAGCACAGATACGCAGTATTTT. This gives the protein CASSRIPAERPSTDTQYF.